Presented here are 30 T cell receptor beta chains from one specimen sequenced in a study of T-cell reconstitution after alpha-beta-depleted transplantation in children. The TCRbeta library incorporated unique molecular identifiers. TCRdb recomputed calls from the PCR reads with MiXCR, one row per CDR3 protein. The table records 450,000 to 550,000 distinct CDR3 sequences, over 10% of them present only once. This specimen consisted of PBMCs, mostly from graft donor cells, obtained 180 days after TCRalphabeta/CD19-depleted stem cell transplant. The origin of the receptors is a female patient aged 2 to 10 who had a stem cell transplant for aplastic anemia, so the T cells may come from the graft donor.

This clonotype turned up a few times. V and J are TRBV5-6 and TRBJ1-4, with D maybe TRBD1 (5 bases). Trimming stripped 4 bases from V and 5 bases from J, with 15 bases between. The CDR3 contains 15 residues. In germline, CDR1 is SGHDT, CDR2 YYEEEE. CDR3 residues: CASSLGDRRNEKLFF. The CDR3 DNA is TGTGCCAGCAGCCTGGGCGACAGACGGAATGAAAAACTGTTTTTT.

The rearrangement joins TRBV7-2 to TRBJ2-6; possibly TRBD1 or TRBD2 for D (5 bases each). Germline V gene data show CDR1 as SGHTA and CDR2 as FQGNSA. CDR3 length equals 17 residues. Trimming shortened V by 3 bases and J by 0 bases, and 12 bases separated the two germline ends. CDR3 bases: TGTGCCAGCAGCTTCCGGGACGGACGCTCTGGGGCCAACGTCCTGACTTTC. Protein product: CASSFRDGRSGANVLTF.

In this sample, this clonotype turned up many times. The chain links TRBV20-1 to TRBJ2-3; D unresolved. The germline gives CDR1 DFQATT, CDR2 SNEGSKA (reference sequence). The CDR3 contains 12 residues. V lost 5 bases and J 1 base, leaving 7 bases between the germline ends. The CDR3 spells CSAHRGTDTQYF. The CDR3 DNA reads as TGCAGTGCTCATAGGGGCACAGATACGCAGTATTTT.

This chain connects TRBV5-6 to TRBJ1-5, with TRBD1 matching 7 bases. The CDR3 extends over 15 amino acids. The V segment lost 4 bases and the J segment 2 bases; nucleotides outside the gene matches: 6. Germline CDR1 reads SGHDT; CDR2 reads YYEEEE. The CDR3 here is CASSPGTDGNQPQHF. The CDR3 bases are TGTGCCAGCAGCCCTGGGACAGATGGCAATCAGCCCCAGCATTTT.

The table lists this clonotype with many counts. The chain combines TRBV5-1 with TRBJ2-3, with a possible D match to TRBD1 (5 bases). The CDR3 is made up of 17 amino acids. Trimming left V 6 bases short and J 0 bases short, with 20 bases between. Germline assignment: CDR1 SGHRS and CDR2 YFSETQ. CDR3 region: CASTQYWAGRSTDTQYF. In DNA, the CDR3 is TGCGCCAGCACCCAATATTGGGCAGGGCGAAGCACAGATACGCAGTATTTT. The entire variable domain, with the rest obtained from reference TRBV5-1 and TRBJ2-3, is as follows: KAGVTQTPRYLIKTRGQQVTLSCSPISGHRSVSWYQQTPGQGLQFLFEYFSETQRNKGNFPGRFSGRQFSNSRSEMNVSTLELGDSALYLCASTQYWAGRSTDTQYFGPGTRLTVL.

The rearrangement joins TRBV7-2 to TRBJ2-2; no reliable D call. CDR3 size: 14 residues. Germline loops: CDR1 SGHTA, CDR2 FQGNSA. Trimming cost V 6 bases and J 4 bases, with 12 bases left between them. CDR3 region: CASRPEWGTGELFF. CDR3 coding DNA: TGTGCCAGCAGGCCCGAATGGGGCACCGGGGAGCTGTTTTTT.

This clonotype was seen only a few times. This chain joins TRBV15 and TRBJ2-1; tentative D call: TRBD1 (5 bases). Trimming cost V 2 bases and J 7 bases, with 15 bases left between them. The CDR3 is 15 amino acids. Germline-derived CDR1 and CDR2 are LNHNV and YYDKDF (reference sequence). The chain's CDR3 is CATSRPWQGRNEQFF. The DNA for the CDR3 is TGTGCCACCAGCAGACCTTGGCAGGGCCGGAATGAGCAGTTCTTC.

J is TRBJ1-6 and V is TRBV5-6, with D tentatively TRBD1 (5 bases). The CDR3 has 16 amino acids. Germline assignment: CDR1 SGHDT and CDR2 YYEEEE. The germline V and J ends were trimmed by 6 bases and 3 bases, with 16 bases remaining between them. The CDR3 spells CASTPRRGDYNSPLHF. As DNA, the CDR3 is TGTGCCAGCACCCCGAGGAGGGGCGACTATAATTCACCCCTCCACTTT.

The chain employs TRBV4-3 and TRBJ2-1, with D tentatively TRBD2 (5 bases). V was clipped by 4 bases and J by 6 bases, with 10 bases between them. The germline V gene encodes CDR1 LGHNA and CDR2 YSLEER. The CDR3 runs 13 residues. The CDR3 DNA sequence: TGCGCCAGCAGCCGGGCGGAGGTCAATGAGCAGTTCTTC. Translating gives CASSRAEVNEQFF.

The chain couples TRBV24-1 to TRBJ2-1, with 10 bases identical to TRBD2. CDR3 length: 16 amino acids. The germline CDR1 and CDR2 sequences are KGHDR and SFDVKD. The V gene end was trimmed by 0 bases and the J gene end by 8 bases; junction bases not matched to a gene: 6. The DNA of the CDR3 is TGTGCCACCAGTGATTTGGCTAGCGGGAGCATTTATGAGCAGTTCTTC. Amino acid sequence: CATSDLASGSIYEQFF.

The V call is TRBV20-1, the J call TRBJ2-5, with D possibly being TRBD2 (7 bases). This CDR3 contains 13 residues. In germline, CDR1 is DFQATT, CDR2 SNEGSKA (reference sequence). V was pared by 3 bases and J by 4 bases, with 12 bases between. CDR3 region: CSASGGGAETQYF. CDR3 coding DNA: TGCAGTGCTAGCGGTGGGGGGGCAGAGACCCAGTACTTC.

This clonotype was seen at least ten times. The CDR3 region is CASSKGRDSMPQHF. CDR3 in DNA: TGTGCCAGCAGCAAAGGGAGGGATAGCATGCCCCAGCATTTT. The chain has TRBV21-1 and TRBJ1-5. TRBV21-1 represents a pseudogene. This CDR3 is built from 14 residues.

The V gene is TRBV12-3 or TRBV12-4, the J gene TRBJ2-3, with TRBD2 as a possible D gene (5 bases). The length of the CDR3 is 15 residues. Deletions cut 3 bases from V and 5 bases from J, with 15 bases between. The CDR3 sequence: CASSFRRGSVDTQYF. The CDR3 DNA is TGTGCCAGCAGTTTCCGCCGGGGTTCCGTAGATACGCAGTATTTT.

This clonotype came up a few times. The chain employs TRBV20-1 and TRBJ2-3, with 7 bases lining up with TRBD1. The junction had 10 bases not matched to a gene; V was cut back by 4 bases and J by 6 bases. Germline V lookup: CDR1 DFQATT, CDR2 SNEGSKA (reference sequence). The CDR3 is 14 amino acids. CDR3 coding DNA: TGCAGTGCTATTACAGGGGTGACGGGGGATACGCAGTATTTT. Protein sequence: CSAITGVTGDTQYF.

This clonotype was counted between two and nine times. The V and J genes are TRBV6-1 and TRBJ2-5; possible D gene TRBD1, 6 bases. CDR1 and CDR2 (germline): MNHNS, SASEGT. Trimming stripped 5 bases from V and 2 bases from J, with 12 bases between. CDR3 length: 14 amino acids. Here the CDR3 DNA reads TGTGCCAGCAGTCGTCCCGGACAGCAAGAGACCCAGTACTTC. Its protein product is CASSRPGQQETQYF.

V usage is TRBV11-2 and J usage is TRBJ1-4; the match to TRBD1 covers 7 bases. The germline CDR1 and CDR2 sequences are SGHAT and FQNNGV. J was trimmed by 6 bases and V by 4 bases; bases with no gene match: 11. The CDR3 consists of 16 residues. The CDR3 loop reads CASSSGQPVADEKLFF. The DNA for the CDR3 is TGTGCCAGCAGCTCGGGACAGCCGGTTGCAGATGAAAAACTGTTTTTT.

This clonotype came up many times. The chain couples TRBV12-5 to TRBJ1-1; D is ambiguous. With 2 bases removed from V and 8 bases from J, the gap between germline ends came to 12 bases. Germline V gene sequence: CDR1 LGHNT, CDR2 FRNRAP. This CDR3 is built from 13 residues. The CDR3 spells CASGLSHSREAFF. CDR3 sequence (DNA): TGTGCTAGTGGTTTGAGTCATAGTAGGGAAGCTTTCTTT.

The sample holds many counts of this clonotype. The chain couples TRBV12-5 to TRBJ1-1, with D unclear. CDR1 LGHNT and CDR2 FRNRAP come from the germline V gene. Trimming took 3 bases from V and 1 from J, leaving 3 bases between them. CDR3 length: 12 residues. CDR3 amino acids: CASGFENTEAFF. CDR3 coding DNA: TGTGCTAGTGGTTTCGAGAACACTGAAGCTTTCTTT.

The chain carries TRBV3-1 and TRBJ2-2; 8 positions agree with TRBD2. The V gene's germline CDR1 is LGHDT and CDR2 YNNKEL (reference sequence). This CDR3 comprises 17 residues. Germline trimming cut 4 bases from V and 4 bases from J; bases unmatched to any gene: 11. The CDR3, as DNA: TGTGCCAGCAGCCGGATCCTGAGCGGGAGACGCACCGGGGAGCTGTTTTTT. It codes for CASSRILSGRRTGELFF.

The gene calls are TRBV29-1 and TRBJ2-7; 8 bases are a match to TRBD1. The CDR3 extends over 14 amino acids. The trim removed 1 base at V and 4 bases at J, leaving 6 bases unmatched. Per the germline V gene, CDR1 is SQVTM and CDR2 is ANQGSEA. CDR3 sequence reads: CSVEAGTGSYEQYF. CDR3 nucleotides: TGCAGCGTTGAAGCCGGGACAGGATCATACGAGCAGTACTTC.

In its sample, this clonotype was seen a few times. CDR3 sequence reads: CASSPRDRDADTQYF. The CDR3 DNA sequence: TGCGCCAGCAGCCCGAGGGACAGGGACGCAGATACGCAGTATTTT. V is TRBV4-3 and J is TRBJ2-3; 9 bases are a match to TRBD1. J lost 4 bases, V lost 4 bases, and 6 bases had no gene match. CDR3 size: 15 residues. Germline CDR1 LGHNA, CDR2 YSLEER.

There are many counts of this clonotype. This rearrangement joins TRBV7-8 to TRBJ2-1; D ambiguous. Germline values: CDR1 SGHVS, CDR2 FQNEAQ. CDR3 length: 15 amino acids. V was shortened by 4 bases and J by 4 bases, with 14 bases between the two germline ends. This CDR3 reads CASSSPRWDYNEQFF. The CDR3 DNA is TGTGCCAGCAGCTCCCCTCGATGGGATTACAATGAGCAGTTCTTC.

This clonotype showed up many times. This chain uses TRBV7-8 with TRBJ2-1, with TRBD2 as a possible D gene (6 bases). V was shortened by 2 bases and J by 0 bases, with 14 bases between the two germline ends. CDR1 is SGHVS and CDR2 is FQNEAQ in the germline V gene. The length of the CDR3 is 17 residues. CDR3 bases: TGTGCCAGCAGCTTACCGTTTTTGCGGGACTCCTACAATGAGCAGTTCTTC. Encoded protein: CASSLPFLRDSYNEQFF.

The chain uses TRBV7-2 and TRBJ2-2; D call uncertain. From germline, CDR1 is SGHTA and CDR2 FQGNSA. The CDR3 runs 12 residues. V was pared by 5 bases and J by 7 bases, with 8 bases between. The CDR3 is CASSPSRGELFF. DNA for the CDR3: TGTGCCAGCAGCCCTTCCCGCGGGGAGCTGTTTTTT.

Ten or more counts support this clonotype. The chain couples TRBV24-1 to TRBJ2-7; 7 nucleotides line up with TRBD1. Germline CDR1 is KGHDR and CDR2 is SFDVKD. V gave up 7 bases and J gave up 0 bases; unmatched junction bases: 8. This CDR3 contains 15 residues. The DNA of the CDR3 is TGTGCCACCAGCCAGACAGGGAAAAGCTCCTACGAGCAGTACTTC. Amino acid sequence: CATSQTGKSSYEQYF.

This clonotype turned up a few times. J is TRBJ2-7 and V is TRBV29-1; 7 bases map to TRBD1. V trimming: 4 bases; J trimming: 7 bases; junction bases outside the gene matches: 10. CDR1 and CDR2 from the germline V gene are SQVTM and ANQGSEA. This CDR3 has 13 amino acids. CDR3 region: CSVVLTGQLEQYV. In DNA, the CDR3 is TGCAGCGTTGTCCTGACGGGACAGTTGGAGCAGTACGTC.

This clonotype showed up just a few times. This sequence joins TRBV29-1 and TRBJ2-3, with 15 bases that match TRBD2. Per the germline V gene, CDR1 is SQVTM and CDR2 is ANQGSEA. This CDR3 is 14 amino acids long. The junction had 3 bases not matched to a gene; V was cut back by 8 bases and J by 3 bases. This CDR3 reads CSLGTSGRTDTQYF. In nucleotides, the CDR3 is TGCAGCTTAGGGACTAGCGGGAGGACAGATACGCAGTATTTT.

In its sample, this clonotype was seen a few times. The rearrangement joins TRBV12-3 or TRBV12-4 to TRBJ2-5; D may be TRBD2 (6 bases). V was pared by 2 bases and J by 5 bases, with 9 bases between. The CDR3 extends over 13 amino acids. CDR3 coding DNA: TGTGCCAGCAGTTTAACTAGCTGGGAGACCCAGTACTTC. It codes for CASSLTSWETQYF.

The V and J genes are TRBV25-1 and TRBJ2-1, with 8 bases lining up with TRBD1. The CDR3 contains 18 residues. V was clipped by 3 bases and J by 1 base; unmatched bases: 11. Germline V gives CDR1 MGHDK, CDR2 SYGVNS. CDR3 amino acids: CASSDPGLRGLSYNEQFF. DNA of the CDR3: TGTGCCAGCAGTGATCCTGGCCTCAGGGGGCTTTCCTACAATGAGCAGTTCTTC. Supplemented by reference TRBV25-1 and TRBJ2-1, the full variable domain reads EADIYQTPRYLVIGTGKKITLECSQTMGHDKMYWYQQDPGMELHLIHYSYGVNSTEKGDLSSESTVSRIRTEHFPLTLESARPSHTSQYLCASSDPGLRGLSYNEQFFGPGTRLTVL.

This clonotype was detected only a few times. J is TRBJ2-2 and V is TRBV20-1, with a tentative D call TRBD2 (7 bases). The CDR3 loop spans 15 amino acids. Per the germline V gene, CDR1 is DFQATT and CDR2 is SNEGSKA (reference sequence). Between the trimmed V and J ends, which lost 4 bases and 5 bases, there was a span of 17 bases. The CDR3 DNA reads as TGCAGTGCTAACCCGAGGGGGGGCCTGACCGGGGAGCTGTTTTTT. Translating gives CSANPRGGLTGELFF.